The text below deals with one T cell receptor beta chain. Its antigen is as yet unknown. This entry is derived from a study of T cells expressing NK-cell markers. Study information: It was from sorted CD3+CD56+NKG2C+, CD3+CD56+NKG2C- and CD3+CD56-NKG2C+ T cells that TCR beta repertoires came.

UMI-tagged 5'RACE template switching yielded the TCR beta cDNA. TCRdb reprocessed the 5' RACE reads and reports one entry per CDR3 protein, with no DNA. The sample holds 200,000 to 300,000 distinct CDR3 sequences. The CDR3 is 15 residues long. Germline values: CDR1 SQVTM, CDR2 ANQGSEA. Study-level findings and limits: Several of the donors also had these clonotypes leading their CD3+CD56-NKG2C+ fraction.

The clonotype originates from a man younger than 30 in good health. Specimen: blood T cells: a sorted CD56 or NKG2C T cell subset, CD4+ or CD8+ T cells, or bulk PBMC T cells (not recorded which). The chain couples TRBV29-1 to TRBJ2-3; as DNA is missing, the TRBD1 call by TCRdb cannot be tested. The CDR3 region is CSVAQGTRGTDTQYF.